A selection of T cell receptor beta chains follows, all from one sample in a study of response to subunit inactivated influenza vaccine. Using its own MiXCR run on the RT-PCR reads, TCRdb lists one record per CDR3 protein. The sample lists about 520,000 distinct CDR3 sequences, over 25% occurring once. The material sequenced was CD4+ T cells sorted from PBMCs, taken 4 to 6 days after vaccination. The source of these receptors is a man aged 50-60 years who received an inactivated influenza vaccine. The CDR3 runs from the conserved cysteine through the conserved F or W. A D gene is named only where the DNA matches it firmly. Clone size is shown for a subset of rows, as once, few, many or a class of expanded clone.

clone size	V gene	J gene	D gene	CDR3 DNA	CDR3 protein
few	TRBV3-1	TRBJ2-2	NA	TGTGCCAGCTTAAAAGGGGCAGGTCCCGGGGAGCTGTTTTTT	CASLKGAGPGELFF
NA	TRBV20-1	TRBJ2-3	NA	TGCAGTGCTAGAGATTGGCAGGCTTCCACAGATACGCAGTATTTT	CSARDWQASTDTQYF
NA	TRBV24-1	TRBJ2-2	NA	TGTGCCACCAGTGATACGAGAACGAACACCGGGGAGCTGTTTTTT	CATSDTRTNTGELFF
NA	TRBV20-1	TRBJ1-1	TRBD1	TGCAGTGCTAAACCCCAGGGGGCGTGGACTGAAGCTTTCTTT	CSAKPQGAWTEAFF
few	TRBV7-2	TRBJ2-2	NA	TGTGCCAGCAGCTCGAATCGCGTTAACACCGGGGAGCTGTTTTTT	CASSSNRVNTGELFF
few	TRBV4-3	TRBJ2-7	NA	TGCGCCAGCAGCCAGAGGACCGAAACGAACTACGAGCAGTACTTC	CASSQRTETNYEQYF
NA	TRBV12-3/TRBV12-4	TRBJ2-5	NA	TGTGCCAGCAGTGCACAAGGGGCCTACTACGAGGAGACCCAGTACTTC	CASSAQGAYYEETQYF
NA	TRBV20-1	TRBJ2-1	NA	TGCAGTGCTAGAGATAGACGGAGCTCCTACAATGAGCAGTTCTTC	CSARDRRSSYNEQFF
few	TRBV29-1	TRBJ1-1	NA	TGCAGCGTGAGGGGGGATACTGAAGCTTTCTTT	CSVRGDTEAFF
once	TRBV3-1	TRBJ2-7	TRBD1	TGTGCCAGCAGCCCACGGGACAGGGCGCAGCAGTACTTC	CASSPRDRAQQYF
NA	TRBV4-3	TRBJ2-1	TRBD1	TGCGCCAGCAGCCCCGGGACAGGGTACATCAATGAGCAGTTCTTC	CASSPGTGYINEQFF
few	TRBV20-1	TRBJ2-1	NA	TGCAGTGCCCTGGCGAGGGGGGGCTCCTACAATGAGCAGTTCTTC	CSALARGGSYNEQFF
few	TRBV7-8	TRBJ2-7	TRBD2	TGTGCCAGCAGCAGGGGGACTAGCAGCGAGCAGTACTTC	CASSRGTSSEQYF
NA	TRBV3-1	TRBJ2-7	TRBD2	TGTGCCAGCAGCCAAGAAAGACTAGCAGGGCAGTACTTC	CASSQERLAGQYF
few	TRBV11-2	TRBJ2-7	TRBD1	TGTGCCAGCAGCTCAACCGGACAGGGGGCCTCCCTTTTGGCCGAGCAGTACTTC	CASSSTGQGASLLAEQYF
NA	TRBV4-1	TRBJ2-7	NA	TGCGCCAGCAGCCAAGACGGGAGCAAGTACGAGCAGTACTTC	CASSQDGSKYEQYF
NA	TRBV27	TRBJ1-6	NA	TGTGCCAGCAGCCCGGGACGGTCTAATTCACCCCTCCACTTT	CASSPGRSNSPLHF
NA	TRBV10-3	TRBJ2-1	TRBD2	TGTGCCATCAGTGAGTCGACTAGCGGGGAGGGCAATGAGCAGTTCTTC	CAISESTSGEGNEQFF
few	TRBV7-2	TRBJ2-7	TRBD2	TGTGCCAGCAGAATAGCGGGACCCTCAGTCTACGAGCAGTACTTC	CASRIAGPSVYEQYF
NA	TRBV7-2	TRBJ2-5	TRBD2	TGTGCCAGCAGCTTGGCTAGCGGGGCCCGGGTGTCCCAGTACTTC	CASSLASGARVSQYF
NA	TRBV15	TRBJ1-5	NA	TGTGCCACCAGCAGAGAGAATCAGCCCCAGCATTTT	CATSRENQPQHF
few	TRBV6-5	TRBJ2-1	NA	TGTGCCAGCAGTTACTTATCTGACGTGAGTGAGCAGTTCTTC	CASSYLSDVSEQFF
NA	TRBV29-1	TRBJ1-3	NA	TGCAGCGTTGAAACGAGTCGGACGGCTGGAAACACCATATATTTT	CSVETSRTAGNTIYF
few	TRBV28	TRBJ1-6	NA	TGTGCCAGCAGCTCGCGGGGCGATTCACCCCTCCACTTT	CASSSRGDSPLHF
NA	TRBV11-2	TRBJ2-5	NA	TGTGCCAGCAGCTTAGTTGGTGGCGGGCCTACTAACCAAGAGACCCAGTACTTC	CASSLVGGGPTNQETQYF
once	TRBV6-6	TRBJ2-1	NA	TGTGCCAGCAGTTACAACCAGGGGTCATCCTACAATGAGCAGTTCTTC	CASSYNQGSSYNEQFF